This record looks at one T cell receptor (beta chain) sequence and its context. This sample was taken from a study of technical replicates of blood from a handful of donors. Clones were sequenced by immunoSEQ multiplex PCR, and TCRdb holds only the in-frame ones, with some missing. This sample has more than 60,000 clones; about 95% occur once, and the top ten carry more than 0.2%. V was pared by 3 bases and J by 8 bases, with 4 bases of the junction left unmatched. Germline assignment: CDR1 SGHDT and CDR2 YYEEEE. CDR3 length equals 12 residues. Sequenced material: T cells isolated from PBMCs. The clonotype originates from a human donor in good health. V usage is TRBV5-6 and J usage is TRBJ1-1, with 7 bases that match TRBD1. The CDR3 here is CASSWGTVEAFF. The CDR3 DNA follows: TGTGCCAGCAGCTGGGGGACAGTCGAAGCTTTCTTT.